This T cell receptor (beta chain) was identified during a study of control samples from healthy donors and cancer patients (dated by TCRdb to about 2020). About this clone itself: The specificity of this receptor is unknown. Base qualities are not recorded, but no much larger clone differs from it by a single base.

Library construction relied on the immunoSEQ multiplex PCR assay. What TCRdb holds here is the immuneACCESS table cut down to in-frame rearrangements. Part of the clones is not present; checked against another copy, under half of the missing clones reflect an unresolved V gene, and the others are unexplained. The sample includes around 250,000 clones, with approximately 80% observed a single time. Roughly 14% of the sample is in the top ten clones. CDR1 and CDR2 were assigned from the germline V gene as SGHVS and FNYEAQ. The CDR3 runs 17 residues from the cysteine to the phenylalanine. The kept DNA is CDR3 alone, 51 bases in frame from the first base. At the junction V is shortened by 5 bases and J by 0 bases; bases outside the gene matches: 5.

This sequence uses TRBV7-6 and TRBJ2-1; TRBD2 lines up with 12 middle nucleotides. The clonotype comes from an older woman with lung cancer. The sample comprised PBMCs. CDR3 reads: CASSPKTSGSSYNEQFF. The nucleotide sequence is TGTGCCAGCAGCCCCAAGACTAGCGGGAGCTCCTACAATGAGCAGTTCTTC.